The TCR beta chain under discussion was sequenced for a study of tumor-infiltrating lymphocytes in primary liver carcinoma. Priming with a constant-region primer yielded TCR beta cDNA from approximately 500 ng total RNA. Modified slightly, ARM-PCR produced TCR beta libraries over three nested multiplex PCR rounds. In the first two PCR rounds, TRBV1-TRBV30 forward primers were paired with a C-beta reverse primer, and each round lasted around 10 cycles. TCRdb fed the multiplex PCR reads into MiXCR, producing one record per CDR3 protein. Of roughly 70,000 distinct CDR3 sequences listed, roughly 70% were seen once; the top ten hold under 45%. Germline V lookup: CDR1 LGHNA, CDR2 YNFKEQ. J was trimmed by 5 bases and V by 11 bases; bases with no gene match: 16. The CDR3 totals 16 residues. Co-extraction yielded RNA and DNA from 20-30 mg of unsorted bulk tissue. Each tumor specimen held more than 75% viable tumor cells.

Sequenced: liver tumor tissue from sampling region 4. Stated subset: tumor region T4, right-lateral pole. The clonotype comes from a man between 40 and 49 years old with primary liver carcinoma and hepatitis B virus infection. The chain joins TRBV4-2 to TRBJ2-1; 9 bases line up with TRBD2. Written as DNA, the CDR3 is TGTGCCTGTACCCCACGCGGGGCTAGCGGGAACAATGAGCAGTTCTTC. Amino acid sequence: CACTPRGASGNNEQFF.